The clone carrying this TCR beta chain was observed at least ten times. TCRdb reanalysed the RT-PCR reads using MiXCR and keeps one entry per CDR3 protein. The repertoire has roughly 160,000 distinct CDR3 sequences, roughly a tenth of them found once; the top ten carry roughly 36%. The CDR3 is 15 amino acids. Trimming took 1 base from V and 3 from J; bases not matched to a gene: 6. Germline CDR1 and CDR2: SGHAT and FQNNGV. The entry originates in a study of response to subunit inactivated influenza vaccine. The V call is TRBV11-2, the J call TRBJ2-7; 7 nucleotides line up with TRBD2. The sequenced sample was CD8+ T cells sorted from PBMCs, obtained less than 30 months after vaccination. This TCR was recovered from a man between 50 and 69 years old who received an inactivated influenza vaccine. The CDR3 protein is CASSLGTSVFYEQYF. The CDR3 bases are TGTGCCAGCAGCTTAGGAACTAGCGTATTCTACGAGCAGTACTTC.